Below, 15 T cell receptor beta chains from the same sample are listed, as sequenced in a study of T cell responses to AZD1222 COVID-19 vaccine (dated by TCRdb to about 2021). This specimen's time point label, per the study, means: baseline before first vaccination. Preparation of the library involved the immunoSEQ multiplex PCR assay. This immuneACCESS table, as held by TCRdb, lists in-frame sequences with V and J called but not all clones. Of the missing ones, under half trace to an unresolved V gene in checked studies; the others have no known cause. This sample lists about 170,000 clones; just over 90% were detected once. About 3.9% of the sample is in the top ten clones. The input for sequencing was peripheral blood, taken on day 0 of AZD1222 vaccination. These receptors were taken from an adult in good health.

The rearrangement links TRBV4-2 to TRBJ1-2, with 8 bases identical to TRBD1. The length of the CDR3 is 17 residues. The V segment lost 4 bases and the J segment 0 bases; nucleotides outside the gene matches: 10. Germline lookup yields CDR1 LGHNA and CDR2 YNFKEQ. Here the CDR3 DNA reads TGTGCCAGCAGCCCCCAGGGGGCGGCCGTCCCTAACTATGGCTACACCTTC. The encoded protein is CASSPQGAAVPNYGYTF.

The chain is built from TRBV27 and TRBJ2-7; D is perhaps TRBD2 (6 bases). The CDR3 contains 16 residues. In germline, CDR1 is MNHEY, CDR2 SMNVEV (reference sequence). V lost 3 bases and J lost 0, with 15 bases in between. The CDR3 sequence is CASSFGGTMSSYEQYF. The CDR3 nucleotides read TGTGCCAGCAGTTTTGGAGGGACGATGAGCTCCTACGAGCAGTACTTC.

This rearrangement joins TRBV6-6 to TRBJ1-2; D may be TRBD1 (5 bases). Germline loops: CDR1 MNHNY, CDR2 SVGAGI (reference sequence). V was trimmed by 6 bases and J by 6 bases, leaving 14 bases between them. The CDR3 length is 13 residues. The CDR3 DNA is TGTGCCAGCAGCCTCCACAGGTTGGATGGCTACACCTTC. This encodes CASSLHRLDGYTF.

The gene calls are TRBV11-2 and TRBJ1-1; D is perhaps TRBD1 (5 bases). This CDR3 spans 13 amino acids. Germline loops: CDR1 SGHAT, CDR2 FQNNGV. V lost 8 bases, J lost 4 bases, and 14 bases lay in between. The CDR3 region has the DNA TGTGCCAGCGAACTCGGGGGGGGCACTGAAGCTTTCTTT. Protein sequence: CASELGGGTEAFF.

In this sample, this clone turned up a few times. This chain joins TRBV11-2 and TRBJ1-2; TRBD1 is a possible D gene (6 bases). The CDR3 runs 15 residues. CDR1 and CDR2 from the germline V gene are SGHAT and FQNNGV. Trimming took off 0 bases at V and 8 bases at J, with 16 bases between the two ends. The CDR3 spells CASSLDRTSRGGYTF. The CDR3 bases are TGTGCCAGCAGCTTAGACCGCACCTCCAGGGGCGGCTACACCTTC.

The chain uses TRBV27 and TRBJ1-2, with a weak D call TRBD1 (5 bases). The CDR3 runs to 13 residues. With 2 bases removed from V and 4 bases from J, the gap between germline ends came to 8 bases. Germline CDR1 reads MNHEY; CDR2 reads SMNVEV (reference sequence). The CDR3 sequence: CASSLTGTYGYTF. CDR3 nucleotides: TGTGCCAGCAGTTTAACGGGGACCTATGGCTACACCTTC.

The chain couples TRBV29-1 to TRBJ1-1; 9 bases match TRBD1. Germline CDR1 SQVTM, CDR2 ANQGSEA. V lost 6 bases, J lost 1 base, and 6 bases stayed unmatched. There are 14 residues in the CDR3. The CDR3 sequence is CSVVRDRANTEAFF. The DNA for the CDR3 is TGCAGCGTAGTAAGGGACAGGGCGAACACTGAAGCTTTCTTT.

This chain links TRBV21-1 with TRBJ1-6. TRBV21-1 is given as a pseudogene. CDR3 length equals 14 residues. In nucleotides, the CDR3 is TGTGCCAGCAGGGGGGCGGGGCAGCATTCACCCCTCCACTTT. It specifies CASRGAGQHSPLHF.

This clone was seen only once. The chain has TRBV11-3 and TRBJ1-1, with D perhaps matching TRBD1 (5 bases). The V end was cut by 3 bases, the J end by 9 bases, with 14 bases between. The CDR3 is 13 amino acids. CDR1 is SGHNT, CDR2 YENEEA, per germline. CDR3 sequence: CASSLYRDGKAFF. Written as DNA, the CDR3 is TGTGCCAGCAGCTTGTACCGGGACGGTAAAGCTTTCTTT.

The J gene is TRBJ1-5, the V gene TRBV3-1 (or the pseudogene TRBV3-2); no definite D call. Trimming took off 3 bases at V and 2 bases at J, with 5 bases between the two ends. Germline V CDR1 and CDR2: LGHDT, YNNKEL (reference sequence). The CDR3 runs 13 residues. This CDR3 reads CASSHGGNQPQHF. CDR3 coding DNA: TGTGCCAGCAGCCATGGGGGCAATCAGCCCCAGCATTTT.

The J gene is TRBJ1-2, the V gene TRBV5-1; 8 bases match TRBD1. V trimming: 4 bases; J trimming: 5 bases; junction bases outside the gene matches: 10. There are 15 residues in the CDR3. CDR1 SGHRS and CDR2 YFSETQ come from the germline V gene. In DNA, the CDR3 is TGCGCCAGCAGCCCACCTGAACAGGGGGTGTATGGCTACACCTTC. Translated: CASSPPEQGVYGYTF.

In DNA form, the CDR3 reads TGTGCCAGCAGTTACTCGTCTAGCGGGAGGCGGAATGAGCAGTTCTTC. Protein: CASSYSSSGRRNEQFF. The V gene is TRBV6-5, the J gene TRBJ2-1; TRBD2 aligns across 11 bases. CDR1 and CDR2 from the germline V gene are MNHEY and SVGAGI. After removal of 0 bases from V and 7 bases from J, the junction contained 5 bases not matched to a gene. The CDR3 is 16 residues long.

In DNA form, the CDR3 reads TGTGCCAGCAGCCAAGGACTAGTCCCCTACAATGAGCAGTTCTTC. It translates to CASSQGLVPYNEQFF. The chain recombines TRBV27 with TRBJ2-1; 7 bases align to TRBD2. V shed 6 bases and J 2 bases; nucleotides not matched to a gene: 7. The CDR3 is made up of 15 amino acids. Germline CDR1 MNHEY, CDR2 SMNVEV (reference sequence).

The chain has TRBV7-8 and TRBJ1-2, with D maybe TRBD1 (5 bases). This CDR3 is built from 15 residues. Trimming took 1 base from V and 1 from J, leaving 10 bases between them. Germline values: CDR1 SGHVS, CDR2 FQNEAQ. For the CDR3, the DNA is TGTGCCAGCAGCTTAGGGGACGGACTTAACTATGGCTACACCTTC. This encodes CASSLGDGLNYGYTF. Full variable domain (missing parts from reference TRBV7-8 and TRBJ1-2): GAGVSQSPRYKVAKRGQDVALRCDPISGHVSLFWYQQALGQGPEFLTYFQNEAQLDKSGLPSDRFFAERPEGSVSTLKIQRTQQEDSAVYLCASSLGDGLNYGYTFGSGTRLTVV.

V gene TRBV4-1 combines with J gene TRBJ1-6; no definite D call. Trimming stripped 1 base from V and 12 bases from J, with 13 bases between. This CDR3 comprises 14 residues. Germline CDR1 reads MGHRA; CDR2 reads YSYEKL. CDR3 in amino acids: CASSQGDGDQPLHF. The CDR3 coding sequence is TGCGCCAGCAGCCAAGGGGATGGGGATCAACCCCTCCACTTT.